This T cell receptor beta chain was identified during a study of blood T cell repertoires in COVID-19. Study summary: The analysed material was cDNA or gDNA that came from T cells, B-cell-depleted T cells, or PBMCs.

Germline values: CDR1 MDHEN, CDR2 SYDVKM. There are 16 residues in the CDR3. V dropped 5 bases and J dropped 9; count of bases not matched to a gene: 11. Authors' processing steps: The authors estimated nucleated cell counts from reference gene primer amplification. The method was immunoSEQ multiplex PCR; TCRdb's version includes in-frame clones alone and lacks a portion of them. Clonal size and the V and J genes are those of that table, whereas D and trimming came from the DNA. The sample consists of 90,000 or so clones, 88% of them appearing once. The receptor's source is an elderly man with acute or convalescent COVID-19. Source material: peripheral blood. The rearrangement joins TRBV28 to TRBJ1-6; 9 bases are shared with TRBD1. CDR3 residues: CASSPYLTGGTSPLHF. CDR3 sequence (DNA): TGTGCCAGCAGTCCATACCTGACAGGGGGTACTTCACCCCTCCACTTT. Full variable domain (missing parts from reference TRBV28 and TRBJ1-6): DVKVTQSSRYLVKRTGEKVFLECVQDMDHENMFWYRQDPGLGLRLIYFSYDVKMKEKGDIPEGYSVSREKKERFSLILESASTNQTSMYLCASSPYLTGGTSPLHFGNGTRLTVT.